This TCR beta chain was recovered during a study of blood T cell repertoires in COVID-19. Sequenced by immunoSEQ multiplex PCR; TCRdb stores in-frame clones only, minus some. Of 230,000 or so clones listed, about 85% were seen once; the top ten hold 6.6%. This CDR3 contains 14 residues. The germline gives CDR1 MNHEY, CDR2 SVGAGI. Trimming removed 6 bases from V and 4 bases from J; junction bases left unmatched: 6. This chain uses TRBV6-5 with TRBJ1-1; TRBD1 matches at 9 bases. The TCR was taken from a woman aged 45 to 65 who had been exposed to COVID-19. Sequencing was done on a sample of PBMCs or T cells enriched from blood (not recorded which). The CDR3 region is CASRIRQGGTEAFF. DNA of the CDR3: TGTGCCAGCAGGATTCGACAGGGGGGCACTGAAGCTTTCTTT.